These 12 T cell receptor beta chains originate from one sample sequenced in a study of shared clonotypes between healthy human individuals. Some clones are missing from TCRdb's copy, which holds only in-frame ones; the method was immunoSEQ multiplex PCR. The table records about 110,000 clones, 68% of them present only once. Sequences were obtained from memory CD8+ T cells sorted from blood. The sample's subset: CD45RO+ cells pooled with CCR7-negative TemRA cells. These receptors all come from a woman between 25 and 40 years old in good health.

Turning to this clone: A read error likely explains this, since a far larger clone differs by one base. The sample carries other DNA sequences with the same CDR3. The genes are TRBV14 and TRBJ1-1; D remains ambiguous. Germline V CDR1 and CDR2: SGHDN, FVKESK. The CDR3 length is 13 residues. V was cut by 3 bases and J by 3 bases, with 8 bases left in between. The CDR3, as DNA: TGTGCCAGCAGCCACGGGTGGGACACTGAAGCTTTCTTT. Translation: CASSHGWDTEAFF.

Worth noting for this clone: A read error is the likely source, as a far larger clone sits one nucleotide away. The chain is built from TRBV4-1 and TRBJ2-7, with D perhaps matching TRBD2 (6 bases). From germline, CDR1 is MGHRA and CDR2 YSYEKL. This CDR3 region has 15 residues. The CDR3 region is CASSLGGGGTYEQYF. Here the CDR3 DNA reads TGTGCCAGCAGCTTAGGAGGCGGAGGGACCTACGAGCAGTACTTC.

This clone was picked up one time. The chain combines TRBV28 with TRBJ2-2; 12 bases map to TRBD2. This CDR3 has 16 residues. Germline loops: CDR1 MDHEN, CDR2 SYDVKM. DNA of the CDR3: TGTGCTGCCTCCTCTAGCGGGAGGGAACTTACCGGGGAGCTGTTTTTT. It yields the protein CAASSSGRELTGELFF.

The chain is built from TRBV6-4 and TRBJ2-6, with D unresolved. V was clipped by 4 bases and J by 0 bases, with 10 bases between them. Germline CDR1 MRHNA, CDR2 SNTAGT. The CDR3 extends over 16 amino acids. The CDR3 DNA reads TGTGCCAGCAGTGTCGAGGCCAGCTCTGGGGCCAACGTCCTGACTTTC. Translating gives CASSVEASSGANVLTF.

This clone was seen repeatedly, ten times or more. The chain links TRBV25-1 to TRBJ2-7, with D unclear. CDR3 length: 13 residues. Between the trimmed V and J ends, which lost 2 bases and 1 base, there was a span of 6 bases. The germline gives CDR1 MGHDK, CDR2 SYGVNS. Here the CDR3 reads CASSEGQSYEQYF. CDR3 nucleotides: TGTGCCAGCAGTGAAGGGCAGTCCTACGAGCAGTACTTC.

This clone appeared once. The gene calls are TRBV10-3 and TRBJ2-5; the match to TRBD1 covers 10 bases. The junction had 10 bases not matched to a gene; V was cut back by 2 bases and J by 1 base. The CDR3 extends over 18 amino acids. Germline values: CDR1 ENHRY, CDR2 SYGVKD. CDR3 residues: CAISEAIGRTGGQETQYF. DNA of the CDR3: TGTGCCATCAGTGAGGCTATCGGGCGGACAGGGGGCCAAGAGACCCAGTACTTC.

This clone was detected a few times. This rearrangement joins TRBV7-8 to TRBJ2-7; TRBD1 matches at 9 bases. V lost 5 bases and J lost 9; bases outside the gene matches: 8. Germline assignment: CDR1 SGHVS and CDR2 FQNEAQ. The CDR3 has 13 residues. The CDR3 spells CASSPGQGTGQYF. The DNA for the CDR3 is TGTGCCAGCAGCCCGGGACAGGGTACGGGGCAGTACTTC.

This clone has ten or more counts. The rearrangement links TRBV5-6 to TRBJ2-1; TRBD2 aligns across 16 bases. CDR1 SGHDT and CDR2 YYEEEE come from the germline V gene. Trimming cost V 6 bases and J 6 bases; bases outside gene matches: 12. The CDR3 is made up of 18 amino acids. The CDR3 nucleotides are TGTGCCAGCAACTCTGGGGCCGGGACTAGCGGGAGGGCCAATGAGCAGTTCTTC. It translates to CASNSGAGTSGRANEQFF.

The chain employs TRBV7-8 and TRBJ2-7; TRBD2 is a possible D gene (5 bases). Germline V CDR1 and CDR2: SGHVS, FQNEAQ. Trimming pared 5 bases from V and 5 bases from J, leaving 13 bases between. This CDR3 region has 13 residues. In DNA, the CDR3 is TGTGCCAGCAGCCTTGGACCCGGGGACGAGCAGTACTTC. Amino acids: CASSLGPGDEQYF.

V and J are TRBV2 and TRBJ1-5; D possibly corresponds to TRBD1 (5 bases). Germline-derived CDR1 and CDR2 are SNHLY and FYNNEI. The CDR3 consists of 14 residues. V was cut by 9 bases and J by 9 bases, with 21 bases left in between. This CDR3 reads CASARDRTLGPQHF. The CDR3 DNA sequence: TGTGCCAGTGCGAGGGACCGAACCCTGGGGCCCCAGCATTTT.

This clone was counted a few times. The chain couples TRBV10-1 to TRBJ2-1; weak D call: TRBD2 (5 bases). V was shortened by 4 bases and J by 5 bases, with 9 bases between the two germline ends. CDR3 length: 13 residues. The V gene's germline CDR1 is WNHNN and CDR2 SYGVQD (reference sequence). The CDR3 is CASSVDYNNEQFF. The CDR3 region has the DNA TGCGCCAGCAGTGTCGACTATAACAATGAGCAGTTCTTC.

The chain is built from TRBV2 and TRBJ2-7; D not certain. Trimming stripped 1 base from V and 7 bases from J, with 14 bases between. This CDR3 has 14 residues. The germline V gene encodes CDR1 SNHLY and CDR2 FYNNEI. The CDR3 bases are TGTGCCAGCAGTGAAGATGTAACAGCCCAAGAGCAGTACTTC. As protein: CASSEDVTAQEQYF.